The 23 T cell receptor beta chains in this list originate from one sample, sequenced in a study of early T cells in non-severe SARS-CoV-2 infection. TCRdb fed the 5' RACE reads into MiXCR, producing one record per CDR3 protein. The sample shows approximately 75,000 distinct CDR3 sequences, roughly 4.8% of them seen only once. This specimen was whole blood, taken at baseline. The receptors originated from an adult who was a healthcare worker with PCR-confirmed SARS-CoV-2 infection or an uninfected control (not recorded which). The donor label of this sample is uncertain.

The CDR3 loop is CASSEWGGHTYNEQFF. CDR3 nucleotide sequence: TGTGCCAGCAGTGAATGGGGGGGCCACACCTACAATGAGCAGTTCTTC. V is TRBV2 and J is TRBJ2-1, with D perhaps matching TRBD2 (7 bases). The germline CDR1 and CDR2 sequences are SNHLY and FYNNEI. The CDR3 is made up of 16 amino acids. V lost 2 bases, J lost 2 bases, and 13 bases lay in between.

J is TRBJ2-3 and V is TRBV20-1; 11 nucleotides align to TRBD2. V lost 5 bases and J lost 6; bases outside the gene matches: 13. The CDR3 is made up of 16 amino acids. CDR1 is DFQATT and CDR2 is SNEGSKA in the germline V gene (reference sequence). The chain's CDR3 is CSAHPRLAGPGDTQYF. The CDR3 DNA reads as TGCAGTGCTCACCCCAGACTAGCGGGGCCGGGGGATACGCAGTATTTT.

The rearrangement uses TRBV18 and TRBJ1-1; no reliable D call. V lost 3 bases and J lost 1, with 6 bases in between. Germline CDR1 is KGHSH and CDR2 is LQKENI. CDR3 length: 13 amino acids. Here the CDR3 DNA reads TGTGCCAGCTCACCTGGAAGGAACACTGAAGCTTTCTTT. This sequence encodes CASSPGRNTEAFF.

This clonotype was seen a few times. The chain links TRBV6-2 or TRBV6-3 to TRBJ2-5, with D perhaps given as TRBD1 or TRBD2 (5 bases each). The CDR3 spans 17 residues. CDR1 is MNHEY, CDR2 SVGEGT, per germline. The germline V and J ends were trimmed by 1 base and 2 bases, with 17 bases remaining between them. The CDR3 region has the DNA TGTGCCAGCAGTTACTACACCGGGACGCCAACGCAAGAGACCCAGTACTTC. As protein: CASSYYTGTPTQETQYF.

This clonotype was seen repeatedly, ten times or more. The chain is built from TRBV19 and TRBJ2-7; 9 bases are shared with TRBD1. CDR3 length: 14 residues. Germline assignment: CDR1 LNHDA and CDR2 SQIVND (reference sequence). V was pared by 7 bases and J by 7 bases, with 11 bases of the junction left unmatched. The CDR3 protein is CASTLGQGTGEQYF. In nucleotides, the CDR3 is TGTGCCAGTACCCTGGGACAGGGTACGGGAGAGCAGTACTTC. Full variable domain (rest looked up from reference TRBV19 and TRBJ2-7): DGGITQSPKYLFRKEGQNVTLSCEQNLNHDAMYWYRQDPGQGLRLIYYSQIVNDFQKGDIAEGYSVSREKKESFPLTVTSAQKNPTAFYLCASTLGQGTGEQYFGPGTRLTVT.

This clonotype came up many times. The chain has TRBV10-3 and TRBJ1-3; D gene uncertain. The CDR3 loop spans 15 amino acids. Germline V gene data show CDR1 as ENHRY and CDR2 as SYGVKD. The V and J ends lost 7 bases and 2 bases respectively, with 15 bases between them. The CDR3 DNA is TGTGCCATCACCGAGACCGAACTGACTGGAAACACCATATATTTT. Its translation is CAITETELTGNTIYF.

This clonotype was found many times. The chain uses TRBV20-1 and TRBJ2-2; TRBD1 might be the D (7 bases). Germline V gene sequence: CDR1 DFQATT, CDR2 SNEGSKA (reference sequence). Trimming shortened V by 6 bases and J by 5 bases, and 16 bases separated the two germline ends. The CDR3 extends over 14 amino acids. CDR3 coding DNA: TGCAGTGCCCTCAAGACAGGGACTACCGGGGAGCTGTTTTTT. Residues: CSALKTGTTGELFF.

This clonotype was counted ten times or more. The chain links TRBV20-1 to TRBJ2-6; possible D gene TRBD2, 6 bases. Trimming took 3 bases from V and 12 from J, leaving 18 bases between them. CDR3 length: 14 amino acids. Germline CDR1 and CDR2: DFQATT and SNEGSKA (reference sequence). CDR3 amino acids: CSARPRGTYLVLTF. The CDR3 DNA reads TGCAGTGCTAGGCCCCGGGGGACCTACCTCGTCCTGACTTTC.

This clonotype was counted many times. V gene TRBV7-9 combines with J gene TRBJ1-1, with D unclear. V shed 2 bases and J shed 4 bases, with 11 bases lying between them. Germline CDR1 and CDR2: SEHNR and FQNEAQ (reference sequence). CDR3 length equals 14 residues. Here the CDR3 DNA reads TGTGCCAGCAGCTTAAGATGGGGAGGCACTGAAGCTTTCTTT. Its translation is CASSLRWGGTEAFF.

This clonotype has a handful of counts. V is TRBV5-1 and J is TRBJ1-1; perhaps TRBD1 as D (5 bases). V was clipped by 0 bases and J by 1 base, with 10 bases between them. The CDR3 length is 15 residues. Germline V gives CDR1 SGHRS, CDR2 YFSETQ. The CDR3 loop reads CASSLDGGGNTEAFF. The CDR3 DNA reads TGCGCCAGCAGCTTGGATGGGGGAGGGAACACTGAAGCTTTCTTT. The full variable domain, in which reference TRBV5-1 and TRBJ1-1 provide the parts outside the CDR3, is KAGVTQTPRYLIKTRGQQVTLSCSPISGHRSVSWYQQTPGQGLQFLFEYFSETQRNKGNFPGRFSGRQFSNSRSEMNVSTLELGDSALYLCASSLDGGGNTEAFFGQGTRLTVV.

The CDR3 DNA follows: TGTGCCAGCAGCCAGAGGACAGACACCGGGGAGCTGTTTTTT. Amino acids: CASSQRTDTGELFF. The genes are TRBV3-1 and TRBJ2-2, with D maybe TRBD1 (6 bases). In germline, CDR1 is LGHDT, CDR2 YNNKEL (reference sequence). This CDR3 spans 14 amino acids. Deletions cut 3 bases from V and 3 bases from J, with 8 bases between.

This clonotype was seen at least ten times. The CDR3 loop is CASSLANLGSLRTDTQYF. The DNA for the CDR3 is TGCGCCAGCAGCTTGGCCAATTTAGGGTCCTTACGGACAGATACGCAGTATTTT. This rearrangement joins TRBV5-1 to TRBJ2-3; D remains unclear. V dropped 0 bases and J dropped 3 bases, with 20 bases sitting between them. CDR1 and CDR2 (germline): SGHRS, YFSETQ. This CDR3 comprises 18 residues.

This clonotype was observed a few times. This chain joins TRBV20-1 and TRBJ1-1; no firm D call. Germline CDR1 DFQATT, CDR2 SNEGSKA (reference sequence). V lost 0 bases, J lost 6 bases, and 8 bases lay in between. This CDR3 region has 12 residues. The CDR3, as DNA: TGCAGTGCTAGAGAGGGAGGCGCTGAAGCTTTCTTT. This encodes CSAREGGAEAFF.

The chain links TRBV5-1 to TRBJ2-3; D is perhaps TRBD1 (6 bases). The CDR3 is made up of 17 amino acids. V was trimmed by 2 bases and J by 2 bases, leaving 18 bases between them. The germline V gene has CDR1 SGHRS and CDR2 YFSETQ. As DNA, the CDR3 is TGCGCCAGCAGCTTTATCGGACAGCCGAAACTCACAGATACGCAGTATTTT. The encoded protein is CASSFIGQPKLTDTQYF. Combining the CDR3 with reference TRBV5-1 and TRBJ2-3 gives the whole variable domain KAGVTQTPRYLIKTRGQQVTLSCSPISGHRSVSWYQQTPGQGLQFLFEYFSETQRNKGNFPGRFSGRQFSNSRSEMNVSTLELGDSALYLCASSFIGQPKLTDTQYFGPGTRLTVL.

This clonotype was observed at least ten times. The chain combines TRBV5-1 with TRBJ2-3; unclear D gene. The CDR3 is 16 amino acids. V was pared by 5 bases and J by 4 bases, with 20 bases between. CDR1 SGHRS and CDR2 YFSETQ come from the germline V gene. CDR3 nucleotide sequence: TGCGCCAGCAGTCGTCAAGGGCTAGTTGGGTCAGATACGCAGTATTTT. Encoded protein: CASSRQGLVGSDTQYF.

The V and J genes are TRBV28 and TRBJ2-5; either TRBD1 or TRBD2 may supply D (5 bases each). Germline V gene sequence: CDR1 MDHEN, CDR2 SYDVKM. This CDR3 has 15 residues. The V gene lost 2 bases and the J gene lost 5 bases, with 15 bases spanning the gap. CDR3 DNA sequence: TGTGCCAGCAGTTTACCGGGGCTCCGAGGGGAGACCCAGTACTTC. The encoded protein is CASSLPGLRGETQYF.

This clonotype was detected ten times or more. The genes are TRBV6-6 and TRBJ1-5; possible D gene TRBD1, 5 bases. Germline CDR1 is MNHNY and CDR2 is SVGAGI (reference sequence). The CDR3 contains 15 residues. The V end was cut by 7 bases, the J end by 4 bases, with 17 bases between. The CDR3 protein is CASTTGTAYNQPQHF. The CDR3 coding sequence is TGTGCCAGCACCACCGGGACGGCTTATAATCAGCCCCAGCATTTT.

There are many counts of this clonotype. The chain has TRBV7-3 and TRBJ2-5, with TRBD2 identical over 8 bases. This CDR3 region has 16 residues. CDR1 SGHTA and CDR2 FQGTGA come from the germline V gene. V gave up 5 bases and J gave up 4 bases; unmatched junction bases: 12. The CDR3 nucleotides read TGTGCCAGCAGCGCCCGCGGGGTAGCGGGGTTAGAGACCCAGTACTTC. Protein sequence: CASSARGVAGLETQYF.

This clonotype was counted at least ten times. CDR3 in DNA: TGTGCCAGCAGCCAACAGGGGCCGGGAAGCTCCTATAATTCACCCCTCCACTTT. This gives the protein CASSQQGPGSSYNSPLHF. The chain uses TRBV6-5 and TRBJ1-6; 7 nucleotides line up with TRBD1. The CDR3 is 18 amino acids. J gave up 0 bases and V 6 bases, and 11 bases lay outside the gene matches. Germline CDR1 is MNHEY and CDR2 is SVGAGI.

This clonotype was seen only a few times. The chain recombines TRBV11-2 with TRBJ2-7; D unclear. Germline values: CDR1 SGHAT, CDR2 FQNNGV. Between the trimmed V and J ends, which lost 1 base and 4 bases, there was a span of 11 bases. The length of the CDR3 is 14 residues. For the CDR3, the DNA is TGTGCCAGCAGCTTAGTAGGCAGTGGGTACGAGCAGTACTTC. Translated: CASSLVGSGYEQYF.

This clonotype was seen at least ten times. V and J are TRBV12-3 or TRBV12-4 and TRBJ2-2, with D perhaps matching TRBD1 (5 bases). The CDR3 length is 15 residues. V was shortened by 2 bases and J by 1 base, with 8 bases between the two germline ends. CDR3 residues: CASSLQGLNTGELFF. The CDR3 bases are TGTGCCAGCAGTTTACAGGGCTTGAACACCGGGGAGCTGTTTTTT.

This clonotype was seen a handful of times. The CDR3 sequence is CASSFMEERNTIYF. The CDR3 nucleotides are TGTGCCAGCAGCTTCATGGAAGAGAGAAACACCATATATTTT. The chain has TRBV7-9 and TRBJ1-3; no firm D call. The CDR3 has 14 amino acids. The germline CDR1 and CDR2 sequences are SEHNR and FQNEAQ (reference sequence). Trimming pared 3 bases from V and 5 bases from J, leaving 11 bases between.

This clonotype was counted ten times or more. The chain uses TRBV10-2 and TRBJ2-5; D is perhaps TRBD1 (6 bases). The CDR3 has 14 residues. Trimming took off 0 bases at V and 5 bases at J, with 10 bases between the two ends. CDR1 is WSHSY, CDR2 SAAADI, per germline. This CDR3 reads CASSESRGYETQYF. The CDR3 coding sequence is TGCGCCAGCAGTGAGTCGAGGGGGTACGAGACCCAGTACTTC.